This paragraph covers one T cell receptor beta chain sequence. Antigen: not known. The libraries of TRB cDNA were constructed through 5' RACE using UMI labels. TCRdb reprocessed the 5' RACE reads; each CDR3 protein has one entry and no DNA is given. The sample totals 50,000 to 65,000 distinct CDR3 sequences. This sample was taken from a study of CXCR3-negative and CXCR3-positive naive CD8 T cells. Findings and limits, study-wide: Diversity was high in both naive subsets and much lower in memory cells.

The CDR3 totals 14 residues. This TCR derives from a human donor in good health. Some clones in this sample may be carry-over from other donors' samples. The gene calls are TRBV12-3 or TRBV12-4 and TRBJ2-3; TCRdb's D gene call, TRBD2, goes unchecked for lack of DNA. Sequenced material: naive CXCR3- CD8+ T cells from blood. As for subset: CD45RO-CCR7+CD27+CD95- naive CD8+ T cells lacking CXCR3 (TNR3-). The CDR3 loop reads CASSPEGRTDTQYF.